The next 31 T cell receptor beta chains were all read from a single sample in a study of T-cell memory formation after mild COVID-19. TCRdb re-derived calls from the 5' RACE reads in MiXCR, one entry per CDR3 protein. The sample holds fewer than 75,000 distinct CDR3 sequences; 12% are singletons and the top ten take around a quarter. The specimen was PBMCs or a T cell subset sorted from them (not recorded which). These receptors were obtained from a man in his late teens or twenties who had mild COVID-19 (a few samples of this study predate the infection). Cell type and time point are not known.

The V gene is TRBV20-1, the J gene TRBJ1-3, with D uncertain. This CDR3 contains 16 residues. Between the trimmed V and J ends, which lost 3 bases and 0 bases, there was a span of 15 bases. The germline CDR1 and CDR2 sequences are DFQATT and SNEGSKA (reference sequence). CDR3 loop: CSARFRITRSGNTIYF. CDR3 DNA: TGCAGTGCTAGGTTTCGGATTACCCGCTCTGGAAACACCATATATTTT.

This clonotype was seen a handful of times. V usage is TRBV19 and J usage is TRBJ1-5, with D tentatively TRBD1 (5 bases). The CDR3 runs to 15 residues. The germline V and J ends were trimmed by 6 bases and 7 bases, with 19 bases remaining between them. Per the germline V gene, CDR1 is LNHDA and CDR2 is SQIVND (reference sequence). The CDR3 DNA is TGTGCCAGTAGACATGAAGGGGCGGGAGGCCAGCCCCAGCATTTT. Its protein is CASRHEGAGGQPQHF.

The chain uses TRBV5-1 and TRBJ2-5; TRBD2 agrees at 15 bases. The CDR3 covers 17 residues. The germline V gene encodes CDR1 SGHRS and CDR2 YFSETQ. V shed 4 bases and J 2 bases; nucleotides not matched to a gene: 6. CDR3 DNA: TGCGCCAGCAGCCCGGGACTAGCGGGGGGCATACAAGAGACCCAGTACTTC. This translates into CASSPGLAGGIQETQYF.

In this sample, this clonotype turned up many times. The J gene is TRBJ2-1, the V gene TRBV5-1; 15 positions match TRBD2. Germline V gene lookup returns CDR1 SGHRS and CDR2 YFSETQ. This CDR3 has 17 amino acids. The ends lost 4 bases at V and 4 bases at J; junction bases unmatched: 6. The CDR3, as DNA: TGCGCCAGCAGCCGGACTAGCGGGGGGGCCCGGTACAATGAGCAGTTCTTC. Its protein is CASSRTSGGARYNEQFF.

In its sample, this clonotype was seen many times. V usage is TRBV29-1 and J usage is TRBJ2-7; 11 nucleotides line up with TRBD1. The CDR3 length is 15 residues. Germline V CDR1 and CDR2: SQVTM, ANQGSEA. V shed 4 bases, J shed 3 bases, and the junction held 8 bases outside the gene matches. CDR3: CSVVFGTGGYYEQYF. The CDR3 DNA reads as TGCAGCGTTGTGTTCGGGACAGGGGGTTACTACGAGCAGTACTTC.

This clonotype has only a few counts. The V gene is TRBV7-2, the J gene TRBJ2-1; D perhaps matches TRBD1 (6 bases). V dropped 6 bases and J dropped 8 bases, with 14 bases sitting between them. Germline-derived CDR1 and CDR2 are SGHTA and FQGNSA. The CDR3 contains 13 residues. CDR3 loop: CASSSQGSDEQFF. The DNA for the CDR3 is TGTGCCAGCAGTTCACAGGGATCCGATGAGCAGTTCTTC.

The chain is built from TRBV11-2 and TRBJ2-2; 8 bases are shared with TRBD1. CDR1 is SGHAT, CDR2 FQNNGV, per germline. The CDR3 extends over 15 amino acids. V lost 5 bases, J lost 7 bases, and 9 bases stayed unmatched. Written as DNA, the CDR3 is TGTGCCAGCAGCCTGGACCGGACAGGGCTCGGGGAGCTGTTTTTT. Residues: CASSLDRTGLGELFF.

The CDR3 DNA reads TGTGCCAGCGGGGACTCAAGGGTAGGTCAGCCCCAGCATTTT. This sequence encodes CASGDSRVGQPQHF. This rearrangement joins TRBV13 to TRBJ1-5; tentative D call: TRBD1 (5 bases). Trimming took 8 bases from V and 6 from J, leaving 17 bases between them. Germline assignment: CDR1 PRHDT and CDR2 FYEKMQ (reference sequence). This CDR3 is 14 amino acids long. Full variable domain (rest looked up from reference TRBV13 and TRBJ1-5): AAGVIQSPRHLIKEKRETATLKCYPIPRHDTVYWYQQGPGQDPQFLISFYEKMQSDKGSIPDRFSAQQFSDYHSELNMSSLELGDSALYFCASGDSRVGQPQHFGDGTRLSIL.

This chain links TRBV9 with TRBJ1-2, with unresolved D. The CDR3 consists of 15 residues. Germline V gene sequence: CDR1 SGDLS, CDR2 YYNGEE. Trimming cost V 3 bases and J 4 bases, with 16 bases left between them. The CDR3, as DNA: TGTGCCAGCAGCGAAACCCCGGACCCTTCCTATGGCTACACCTTC. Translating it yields CASSETPDPSYGYTF.

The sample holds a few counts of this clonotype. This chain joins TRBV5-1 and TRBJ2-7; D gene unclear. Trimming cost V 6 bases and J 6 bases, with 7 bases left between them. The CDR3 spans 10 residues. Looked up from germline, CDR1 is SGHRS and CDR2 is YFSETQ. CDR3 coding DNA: TGCGCCAGCAATCGGCTCGAGCAGTACGTC. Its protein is CASNRLEQYV.

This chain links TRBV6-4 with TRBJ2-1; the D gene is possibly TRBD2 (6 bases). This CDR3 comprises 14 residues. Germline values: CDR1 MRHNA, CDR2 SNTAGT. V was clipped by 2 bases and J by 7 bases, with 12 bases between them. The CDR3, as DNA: TGTGCCAGCAGTGACCGGAGGGGCGGGAATGAGCAGTTCTTC. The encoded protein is CASSDRRGGNEQFF.

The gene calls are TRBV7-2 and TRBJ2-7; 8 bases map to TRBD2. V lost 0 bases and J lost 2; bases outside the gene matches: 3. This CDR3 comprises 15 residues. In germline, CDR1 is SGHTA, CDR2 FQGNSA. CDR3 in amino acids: CASSLASGVTYEQYF. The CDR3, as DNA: TGTGCCAGCAGCTTAGCTAGCGGGGTCACCTACGAGCAGTACTTC.

The CDR3 nucleotides read TGCGCCAGCCGCCGGGACATTGTATACGAGCAGTACTTC. It translates to CASRRDIVYEQYF. This sequence joins TRBV5-1 and TRBJ2-7; tentative D call: TRBD1 (6 bases). The CDR3 runs to 13 residues. Germline CDR1 SGHRS, CDR2 YFSETQ. Trimming left V 7 bases short and J 4 bases short, with 15 bases between.

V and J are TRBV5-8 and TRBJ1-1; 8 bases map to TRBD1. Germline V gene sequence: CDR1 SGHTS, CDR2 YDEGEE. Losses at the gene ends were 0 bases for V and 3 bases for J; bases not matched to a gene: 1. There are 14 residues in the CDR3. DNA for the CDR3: TGTGCCAGCAGCTTGGAGACAGGGGACACTGAAGCTTTCTTT. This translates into CASSLETGDTEAFF.

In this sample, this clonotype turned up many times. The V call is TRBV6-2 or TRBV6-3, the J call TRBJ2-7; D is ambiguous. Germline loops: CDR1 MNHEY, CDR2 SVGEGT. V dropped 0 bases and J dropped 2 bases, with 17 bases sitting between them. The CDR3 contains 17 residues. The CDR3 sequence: CASSYSSTSYATYEQYF. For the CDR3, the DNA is TGTGCCAGCAGTTACTCGAGTACATCGTACGCCACCTACGAGCAGTACTTC.

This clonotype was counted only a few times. CDR3 coding DNA: TGTGCCAGCAGTTCAGAAGCTAACTATGGCTACACCTTC. Amino acids: CASSSEANYGYTF. The chain carries TRBV27 and TRBJ1-2; D gene uncertain. V was trimmed by 4 bases and J by 0 bases, leaving 6 bases between them. This CDR3 is 13 amino acids long. The germline gives CDR1 MNHEY, CDR2 SMNVEV (reference sequence).

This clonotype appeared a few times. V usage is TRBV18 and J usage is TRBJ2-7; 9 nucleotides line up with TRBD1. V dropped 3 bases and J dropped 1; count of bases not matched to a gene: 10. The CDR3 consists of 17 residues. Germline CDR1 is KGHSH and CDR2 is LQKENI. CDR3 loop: CASSPYSDRGLSYEQYV. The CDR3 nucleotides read TGTGCCAGCTCACCTTACTCGGACAGGGGACTTTCCTACGAGCAGTACGTC.

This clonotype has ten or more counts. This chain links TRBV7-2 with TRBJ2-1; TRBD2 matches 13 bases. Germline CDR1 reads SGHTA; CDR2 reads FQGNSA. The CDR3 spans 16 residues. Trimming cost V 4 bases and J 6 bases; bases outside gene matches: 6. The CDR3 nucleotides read TGTGCCAGCAGCTCATGGCGACTAGCGGGGGGCAATGAGCAGTTCTTC. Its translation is CASSSWRLAGGNEQFF.

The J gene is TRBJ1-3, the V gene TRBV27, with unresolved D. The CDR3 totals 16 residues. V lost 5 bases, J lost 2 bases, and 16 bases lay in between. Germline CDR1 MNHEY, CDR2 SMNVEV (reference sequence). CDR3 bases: TGTGCCAGCAGTCACCAAGGAGGGCAAACTGGAAACACCATATATTTT. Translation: CASSHQGGQTGNTIYF.

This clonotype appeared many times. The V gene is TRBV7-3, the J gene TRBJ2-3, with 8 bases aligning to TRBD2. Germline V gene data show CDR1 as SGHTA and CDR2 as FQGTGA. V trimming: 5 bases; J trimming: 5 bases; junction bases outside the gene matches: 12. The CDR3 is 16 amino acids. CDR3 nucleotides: TGTGCCAGCAGCCCTCGGGGGGGGGCTGGAGGAGATACGCAGTATTTT. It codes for CASSPRGGAGGDTQYF.

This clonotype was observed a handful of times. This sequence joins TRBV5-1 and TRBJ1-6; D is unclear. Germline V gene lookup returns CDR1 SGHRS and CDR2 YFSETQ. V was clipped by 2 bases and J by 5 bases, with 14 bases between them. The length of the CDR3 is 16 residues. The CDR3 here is CASSFLSGPNNSPLHF. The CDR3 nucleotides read TGCGCCAGCAGCTTCCTCTCCGGACCGAATAATTCACCCCTCCACTTT.

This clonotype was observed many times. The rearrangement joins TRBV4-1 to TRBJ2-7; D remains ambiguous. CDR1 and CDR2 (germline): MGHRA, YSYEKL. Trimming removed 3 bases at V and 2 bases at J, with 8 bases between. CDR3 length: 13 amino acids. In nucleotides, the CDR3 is TGCGCCAGCAGCCATGCACAAACCTACGAGCAGTACTTC. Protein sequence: CASSHAQTYEQYF.

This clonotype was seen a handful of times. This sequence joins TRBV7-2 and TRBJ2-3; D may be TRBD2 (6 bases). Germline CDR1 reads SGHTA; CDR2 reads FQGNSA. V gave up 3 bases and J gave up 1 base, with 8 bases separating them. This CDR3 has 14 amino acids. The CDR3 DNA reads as TGTGCCAGCAGCTTGGTAGCGGGCACAGATACGCAGTATTTT. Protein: CASSLVAGTDTQYF.

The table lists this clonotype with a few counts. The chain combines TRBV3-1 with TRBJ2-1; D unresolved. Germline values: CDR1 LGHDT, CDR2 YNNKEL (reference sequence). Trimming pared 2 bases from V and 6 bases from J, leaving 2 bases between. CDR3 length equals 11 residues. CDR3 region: CASSQTNEQFF. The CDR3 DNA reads TGTGCCAGCAGCCAAACCAATGAGCAGTTCTTC.

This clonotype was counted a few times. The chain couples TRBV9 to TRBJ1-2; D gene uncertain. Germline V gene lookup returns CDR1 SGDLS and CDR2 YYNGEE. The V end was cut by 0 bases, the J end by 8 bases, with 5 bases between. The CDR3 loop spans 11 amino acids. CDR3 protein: CASSVEEGYTF. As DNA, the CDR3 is TGTGCCAGCAGCGTAGAGGAGGGCTACACCTTC.

The CDR3 DNA follows: TGTGCCAGCAGTCCCCGACAGGGTTGGGTTCGAGAGACCCAGTACTTC. Its translation: CASSPRQGWVRETQYF. This chain links TRBV12-3 or TRBV12-4 with TRBJ2-5; 7 bases line up with TRBD1. V lost 5 bases, J lost 4 bases, and 13 bases stayed unmatched. This CDR3 has 16 amino acids.

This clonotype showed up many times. The CDR3 DNA is TGTGCCAGCAGCGACAGGGGCTCGGATACGCAGTATTTT. Encoded protein: CASSDRGSDTQYF. The V and J genes are TRBV7-2 and TRBJ2-3, with 8 bases identical to TRBD1. The J segment lost 6 bases and the V segment lost 5 bases, leaving 4 bases of the junction unmatched. This CDR3 comprises 13 residues. Germline CDR1 is SGHTA and CDR2 is FQGNSA.

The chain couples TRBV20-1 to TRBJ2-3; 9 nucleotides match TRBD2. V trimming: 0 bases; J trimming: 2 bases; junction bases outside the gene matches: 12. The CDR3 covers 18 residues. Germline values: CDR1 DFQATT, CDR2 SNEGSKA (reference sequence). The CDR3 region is CSARDPAGGHGNTDTQYF. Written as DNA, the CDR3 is TGCAGTGCTAGAGATCCAGCGGGGGGTCACGGAAACACAGATACGCAGTATTTT.

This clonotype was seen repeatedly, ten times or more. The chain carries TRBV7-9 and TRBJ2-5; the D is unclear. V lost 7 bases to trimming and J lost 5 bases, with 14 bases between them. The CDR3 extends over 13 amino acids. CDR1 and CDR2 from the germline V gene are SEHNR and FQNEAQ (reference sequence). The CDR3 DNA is TGTGCCAGCATTCTCGGCCCCCGGGAGACCCAGTACTTC. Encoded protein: CASILGPRETQYF.

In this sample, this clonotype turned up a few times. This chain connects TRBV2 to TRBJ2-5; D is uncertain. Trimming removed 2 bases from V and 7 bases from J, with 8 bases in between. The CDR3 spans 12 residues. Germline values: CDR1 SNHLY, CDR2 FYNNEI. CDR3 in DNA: TGTGCCAGCAGTGAACTTTACGGGACCCAGTACTTC. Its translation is CASSELYGTQYF.

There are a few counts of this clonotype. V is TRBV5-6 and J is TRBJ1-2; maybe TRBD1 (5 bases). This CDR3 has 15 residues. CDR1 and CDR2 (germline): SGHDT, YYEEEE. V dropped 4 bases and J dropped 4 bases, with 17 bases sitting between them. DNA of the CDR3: TGTGCCAGCAGCGCACGGTCGACAGCACCCTATGGCTACACCTTC. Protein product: CASSARSTAPYGYTF.